What follows are 23 T cell receptor beta chains derived from one specimen sequenced in a study of cytomegalovirus exposure and HLA in healthy donors. The PCR had 60 Vbeta and 13 Jbeta primers. The data were produced by immunoSEQ multiplex PCR, yet TCRdb's version contains in-frame clones alone and is incomplete. Of around 110,000 clones in the sample, 80% to 85% were seen once. The sample taken for sequencing was PBMCs. The receptors were sampled from a woman aged 25 to 39 in good health and CMV-seronegative.

The J gene is TRBJ2-1, the V gene TRBV14; 7 bases align to TRBD1. Germline CDR1 is SGHDN and CDR2 is FVKESK. The J segment lost 7 bases and the V segment lost 0 bases, leaving 9 bases of the junction unmatched. The CDR3 contains 16 residues. The CDR3, as DNA: TGTGCCAGCAGCCAAGATACAGGGGAAATTTCAAATGAGCAGTTCTTC. Its protein is CASSQDTGEISNEQFF.

The rearrangement links TRBV11-2 to TRBJ2-1; TRBD2 agrees at 11 bases. The germline CDR1 and CDR2 sequences are SGHAT and FQNNGV. The J segment lost 8 bases and the V segment lost 6 bases, leaving 9 bases of the junction unmatched. The CDR3 runs 15 residues. The CDR3 region is CASSLLAGVGYEQFF. The CDR3 DNA reads TGTGCCAGCAGTTTACTAGCGGGAGTGGGGTATGAGCAGTTCTTC.

The gene calls are TRBV4-1 and TRBJ2-7; 14 bases are shared with TRBD2. The V gene's germline CDR1 is MGHRA and CDR2 YSYEKL. With V trimmed by 3 bases and J by 4 bases, 8 bases remained unmatched. The CDR3 length is 17 residues. The DNA for the CDR3 is TGCGCCAGCAGCCAGGAAAAGGGACTAGCGGGAGCTTACGAGCAGTACTTC. Its protein product is CASSQEKGLAGAYEQYF.

The chain carries TRBV30 and TRBJ2-2, with 8 bases fitting TRBD2. The V segment lost 1 base and the J segment 6 bases; nucleotides outside the gene matches: 4. This CDR3 region has 14 residues. Germline values: CDR1 GTSNPN, CDR2 SVGIG (reference sequence). The CDR3 DNA reads as TGTGCCTGGAGTGGTCTGGGACTAGCCGGGGAGCTGTTTTTT. It encodes CAWSGLGLAGELFF. The full variable domain, with the rest looked up from reference TRBV30 and TRBJ2-2, is SQTIHQWPATLVQPVGSPLSLECTVEGTSNPNLYWYRQAAGRGLQLLFYSVGIGQISSEVPQNLSASRPQDRQFILSSKKLLLSDSGFYLCAWSGLGLAGELFFGEGSRLTVL.

This clone has a handful of counts. The chain is built from TRBV30 and TRBJ2-1, with D perhaps matching TRBD2 (7 bases). The CDR3 has 14 amino acids. Trimming left V 3 bases short and J 2 bases short, with 11 bases between. Germline V gene lookup returns CDR1 GTSNPN and CDR2 SVGIG (reference sequence). The CDR3 reads CAWSPGGPYNEQFF. CDR3 in DNA: TGTGCCTGGAGCCCCGGGGGGCCCTACAATGAGCAGTTCTTC.

This clone showed up just once. This chain connects TRBV6-6 to TRBJ2-1; 8 bases line up with TRBD1. Germline trimming cut 2 bases from V and 3 bases from J; bases unmatched to any gene: 6. This CDR3 is 16 amino acids long. Germline lookup yields CDR1 MNHNY and CDR2 SVGAGI (reference sequence). The CDR3 protein is CASSYPRDRLYNEQFF. The CDR3 nucleotides read TGTGCCAGCAGTTACCCTCGGGACAGGCTCTACAATGAGCAGTTCTTC.

The J gene is TRBJ1-3, the V gene TRBV5-4; a weak D match, TRBD1 (5 bases). Germline V gene data show CDR1 as SGHNT and CDR2 as YYREEE (reference sequence). The CDR3 is 17 residues long. The germline V and J ends were trimmed by 1 base and 0 bases, with 14 bases remaining between them. The CDR3 loop reads CASSLNGGSYSGNTIYF. CDR3 nucleotides: TGTGCCAGCAGCTTGAATGGGGGGAGCTACTCTGGAAACACCATATATTTT.

This clone was observed a handful of times. The DNA of the CDR3 is TGTGCCAGCAGTTTAAACAGAGCTAACTATGGCTACACCTTC. Protein: CASSLNRANYGYTF. The chain couples TRBV28 to TRBJ1-2; D is unclear. The CDR3 is 14 residues long. Trimming stripped 2 bases from V and 0 bases from J, with 7 bases between. CDR1 is MDHEN and CDR2 is SYDVKM in the germline V gene.

V is TRBV12-5 and J is TRBJ1-2; maybe TRBD1 (6 bases). The germline V gene encodes CDR1 LGHNT and CDR2 FRNRAP. This CDR3 region has 12 residues. Trimming left V 6 bases short and J 6 bases short, with 11 bases between. CDR3 region: CASGLTGHGYTF. In nucleotides, the CDR3 is TGTGCTAGTGGCCTGACAGGACATGGCTACACCTTC.

This chain joins TRBV28 and TRBJ1-1; D unclear. This CDR3 is 13 amino acids long. Deletions cut 6 bases from V and 1 base from J, with 9 bases between. Germline assignment: CDR1 MDHEN and CDR2 SYDVKM. As DNA, the CDR3 is TGTGCCAGCAGGGGAGCTGCGAACACTGAAGCTTTCTTT. It translates to CASRGAANTEAFF.

This sequence joins TRBV6-5 and TRBJ1-5, with a possible D match to TRBD1 (6 bases). This CDR3 is built from 13 residues. Trimming removed 6 bases from V and 4 bases from J, with 10 bases in between. CDR1 and CDR2 from the germline V gene are MNHEY and SVGAGI. The CDR3 region is CASRQGWNQPQHF. CDR3 DNA: TGTGCCAGCAGGCAGGGGTGGAATCAGCCCCAGCATTTT.

V is TRBV5-1 and J is TRBJ2-5; D possibly corresponds to TRBD1 (6 bases). The CDR3 consists of 14 residues. Germline CDR1 and CDR2: SGHRS and YFSETQ. With 2 bases removed from V and 3 bases from J, the gap between germline ends came to 11 bases. DNA for the CDR3: TGCGCCAGCAGCTTCCGCGCAGGGGAAGAGACCCAGTACTTC. Amino acid sequence: CASSFRAGEETQYF.

This chain connects TRBV7-6 to TRBJ1-2; perhaps TRBD1 as D (6 bases). CDR3 length equals 15 residues. V lost 5 bases to trimming and J lost 6 bases, with 19 bases between them. Germline CDR1 is SGHVS and CDR2 is FNYEAQ. CDR3 loop: CASSLGTGTLNGYTF. The DNA of the CDR3 is TGTGCCAGCAGCCTGGGCACCGGGACACTTAATGGCTACACCTTC.

V usage is TRBV6-5 and J usage is TRBJ1-1; D unclear. The V and J ends lost 5 bases and 1 base respectively, with 8 bases between them. Looked up from germline, CDR1 is MNHEY and CDR2 is SVGAGI. This CDR3 contains 13 residues. CDR3: CASSPSGNTEAFF. Here the CDR3 DNA reads TGTGCCAGCAGTCCCTCGGGGAACACTGAAGCTTTCTTT.

The V call is TRBV21-1, the J call TRBJ2-3; no check of the table's D call, TRBD1, against the DNA was made. TRBV21-1 is tagged as a pseudogene. This CDR3 region has 18 residues. The CDR3 loop reads CASSKSVPGTEYTDTQYF. The CDR3 coding sequence is TGTGCCAGCAGCAAATCCGTCCCCGGGACAGAGTACACAGATACGCAGTATTTT.

The chain employs TRBV5-6 and TRBJ1-1; 7 bases line up with TRBD1. The CDR3 covers 17 residues. Germline CDR1 SGHDT, CDR2 YYEEEE. Trimming removed 0 bases from V and 2 bases from J; junction bases left unmatched: 10. CDR3 sequence (DNA): TGTGCCAGCAGCTTGGGGTTGAAAGGGGGCCTTAACACTGAAGCTTTCTTT. Its translation is CASSLGLKGGLNTEAFF.

The rearrangement uses TRBV19 and TRBJ2-7, with a possible D match to TRBD2 (5 bases). The germline gives CDR1 LNHDA, CDR2 SQIVND (reference sequence). The V and J ends lost 3 bases and 2 bases respectively, with 14 bases between them. This CDR3 has 15 residues. CDR3 DNA sequence: TGTGCCAGTAGTATCAGCGGTCTACCTACCTACGAGCAGTACTTC. This translates into CASSISGLPTYEQYF.

This clone was counted a few times. The rearrangement links TRBV11-2 to TRBJ1-2; 9 positions match TRBD1. The junction had 5 bases not matched to a gene; V was cut back by 5 bases and J by 1 base. Germline CDR1 reads SGHAT; CDR2 reads FQNNGV. This CDR3 has 15 residues. CDR3 nucleotides: TGTGCCAGCAGCACCGACAGGGGGGGTAACTATGGCTACACCTTC. Translated, it gives CASSTDRGGNYGYTF.

CDR3 loop: CASSKGLAGGTTDTQYF. CDR3 sequence (DNA): TGCGCCAGCAGCAAAGGACTAGCGGGAGGTACAACAGATACGCAGTATTTT. The chain uses TRBV5-1 and TRBJ2-3; TRBD2 matches at 14 bases. Germline CDR1 SGHRS, CDR2 YFSETQ. This CDR3 comprises 17 residues. V shed 4 bases and J 3 bases; nucleotides not matched to a gene: 7. The variable domain in full, with the rest retrieved from reference TRBV5-1 and TRBJ2-3, is KAGVTQTPRYLIKTRGQQVTLSCSPISGHRSVSWYQQTPGQGLQFLFEYFSETQRNKGNFPGRFSGRQFSNSRSEMNVSTLELGDSALYLCASSKGLAGGTTDTQYFGPGTRLTVL.

The gene calls are TRBV21-1 and TRBJ2-7; the table's D call TRBD1 went unverified against the DNA. TRBV21-1 is labeled a pseudogene. This CDR3 comprises 14 residues. The CDR3 nucleotides read TGTGCCAGCAGCCTAGGGGACACCTCCTACGAGCAGTACTTC. Translating gives CASSLGDTSYEQYF.

V is TRBV5-6 and J is TRBJ2-3, with D possibly TRBD2 on 6 matching bases. This CDR3 is 13 amino acids long. CDR1 SGHDT and CDR2 YYEEEE come from the germline V gene. V gave up 5 bases and J gave up 3 bases, with 10 bases separating them. The CDR3 DNA sequence: TGTGCCAGCAGAGTCGGGGGTACAGATACGCAGTATTTT. Translation: CASRVGGTDTQYF.

The chain carries TRBV27 and TRBJ2-5, with 9 bases that match TRBD1. The CDR3 loop spans 16 amino acids. With 2 bases clipped from V and 5 bases from J, the junction kept 9 bases outside the gene matches. Germline values: CDR1 MNHEY, CDR2 SMNVEV (reference sequence). CDR3 coding DNA: TGTGCCAGCAGTTTAATGTCACAGGGGGCGATTGAGACCCAGTACTTC. Translated: CASSLMSQGAIETQYF.

V and J are TRBV27 and TRBJ2-1; 15 nucleotides match TRBD2. The V gene's germline CDR1 is MNHEY and CDR2 SMNVEV (reference sequence). Unmatched junction bases numbered 5, after V lost 5 bases and J lost 0 bases. CDR3 length equals 18 residues. CDR3 protein: CASSQGLAGGSSYNEQFF. In DNA, the CDR3 is TGTGCCAGCAGTCAGGGACTAGCGGGAGGTAGCTCCTACAATGAGCAGTTCTTC.